This passage covers 21 T cell receptor beta chains from one sample sequenced in a study of OX40 agonist ivuxolimab in advanced cancers. Assay: immunoSEQ multiplex PCR; the TCRdb copy retains only in-frame clones and omits some. The table has about 70,000 clones, around 90% seen once. Here the sequenced sample was CD4+ or CD8+ T cells sorted from blood, taken in a trial of the OX40 agonist ivuxolimab. These receptors were taken from an adult with an advanced solid tumor such as melanoma, head and neck, liver or kidney cancer.

The chain uses TRBV4-2 and TRBJ2-3, with 14 bases matching TRBD2. The V gene's germline CDR1 is LGHNA and CDR2 YNFKEQ. This CDR3 contains 18 residues. With 2 bases clipped from V and 3 bases from J, the junction kept 7 bases outside the gene matches. CDR3: CASSQRTSGGTKTDTQYF. CDR3 nucleotides: TGTGCCAGCAGCCAAAGGACTAGCGGGGGGACAAAAACAGATACGCAGTATTTT.

The chain recombines TRBV5-1 with TRBJ1-5, with unresolved D. Trimming removed 0 bases at V and 1 base at J, with 8 bases between. The CDR3 is 15 residues long. CDR1 and CDR2 from the germline V gene are SGHRS and YFSETQ. In DNA form, the CDR3 reads TGCGCCAGCAGCTTGGCGGGGAGAAGCAATCAGCCCCAGCATTTT. It translates to CASSLAGRSNQPQHF.

This rearrangement joins TRBV14 to TRBJ2-2; TRBD1 aligns across 7 bases. The CDR3 consists of 16 residues. Trimming took 3 bases from V and 0 from J; bases not matched to a gene: 4. CDR1 is SGHDN, CDR2 FVKESK, per germline. CDR3 sequence reads: CASSHPTGTNTGELFF. As DNA, the CDR3 is TGTGCCAGCAGCCACCCGACAGGGACGAACACCGGGGAGCTGTTTTTT.

V gene TRBV5-1 combines with J gene TRBJ2-3; D is tentatively TRBD1 or TRBD2 (6 bases each). In germline, CDR1 is SGHRS, CDR2 YFSETQ. The CDR3 is 14 residues long. With 6 bases removed from V and 4 bases from J, the gap between germline ends came to 15 bases. The CDR3 here is CASKGGPHADTQYF. DNA of the CDR3: TGCGCCAGCAAAGGGGGGCCTCATGCAGATACGCAGTATTTT.

The V gene is TRBV5-4, the J gene TRBJ1-6; D is possibly TRBD1 (5 bases). Between the trimmed V and J ends, which lost 0 bases and 8 bases, there was a span of 15 bases. The length of the CDR3 is 16 residues. Germline-derived CDR1 and CDR2 are SGHNT and YYREEE (reference sequence). Here the CDR3 DNA reads TGTGCCAGCAGCTTGGAGGGGCAGGGAGCCTATTCACCCCTCCACTTT. Translated, it gives CASSLEGQGAYSPLHF.

The chain recombines TRBV10-2 with TRBJ2-5; 7 positions agree with TRBD2. The CDR3 consists of 11 residues. The J segment lost 13 bases and the V segment lost 6 bases, leaving 8 bases of the junction unmatched. Germline CDR1 and CDR2: WSHSY and SAAADI. The chain's CDR3 is CASSPPGLLYF. CDR3 coding DNA: TGCGCCAGCAGCCCTCCGGGACTACTGTACTTC.

V usage is TRBV7-2 and J usage is TRBJ1-1, with unresolved D. Germline CDR1 and CDR2: SGHTA and FQGNSA. The V gene lost 1 base and the J gene lost 3 bases, with 12 bases spanning the gap. The CDR3 consists of 15 residues. The CDR3 DNA reads TGTGCCAGCAGCTTAGGGACGGGGTACGACACTGAAGCTTTCTTT. Amino acid sequence: CASSLGTGYDTEAFF.

V and J are TRBV5-4 and TRBJ2-5; possible D gene TRBD1, 5 bases. Germline V CDR1 and CDR2: SGHNT, YYREEE (reference sequence). The CDR3 length is 16 residues. Trimming took 0 bases from V and 1 from J, leaving 13 bases between them. The CDR3 protein is CASSLGFSQGQETQYF. CDR3 nucleotides: TGTGCCAGCAGCTTGGGCTTTAGTCAGGGCCAAGAGACCCAGTACTTC.

The V call is TRBV6-5, the J call TRBJ2-7, with 7 bases fitting TRBD1. V trimming: 2 bases; J trimming: 2 bases; junction bases outside the gene matches: 6. The CDR3 runs to 15 residues. CDR1 and CDR2 (germline): MNHEY, SVGAGI. The CDR3 DNA reads as TGTGCCAGCAGTTACAAACCGGGACAGACCTACGAGCAGTACTTC. Its translation is CASSYKPGQTYEQYF.

The gene calls are TRBV16 and TRBJ2-6, with D perhaps being TRBD1 or TRBD2 (6 bases each). V was clipped by 2 bases and J by 0 bases, with 14 bases between them. The germline gives CDR1 KGHSY, CDR2 FQNENV. This CDR3 has 18 residues. This chain's CDR3 is CASSQRGDPSSGANVLTF. In nucleotides, the CDR3 is TGTGCCAGCAGCCAAAGGGGGGACCCAAGCTCTGGGGCCAACGTCCTGACTTTC. Variable domain in full (rest from reference TRBV16 and TRBJ2-6): GEEVAQTPKHLVRGEGQKAKLYCAPIKGHSYVFWYQQVLKNEFKFLISFQNENVFDETGMPKERFSAKCLPNSPCSLEIQATKLEDSAVYFCASSQRGDPSSGANVLTFGAGSRLTVL.

The chain is built from TRBV5-1 and TRBJ1-1, with unresolved D. The germline V gene encodes CDR1 SGHRS and CDR2 YFSETQ. V dropped 9 bases and J dropped 1 base, with 13 bases sitting between them. The CDR3 is 13 amino acids. CDR3 nucleotides: TGCGCCACCCAGGTTGGGGAGAACACTGAAGCTTTCTTT. It codes for CATQVGENTEAFF. Filled out from reference TRBV5-1 and TRBJ1-1, the complete variable domain reads KAGVTQTPRYLIKTRGQQVTLSCSPISGHRSVSWYQQTPGQGLQFLFEYFSETQRNKGNFPGRFSGRQFSNSRSEMNVSTLELGDSALYLCATQVGENTEAFFGQGTRLTVV.

V and J are TRBV18 and TRBJ1-1; D uncertain. CDR3 length: 14 residues. Trimming removed 5 bases from V and 0 bases from J, with 10 bases in between. The germline gives CDR1 KGHSH, CDR2 LQKENI. The CDR3 DNA is TGTGCCAGCTCAGCGGACGCCATGAACACTGAAGCTTTCTTT. This encodes CASSADAMNTEAFF.

This rearrangement joins TRBV10-1 to TRBJ1-5, with 12 nucleotides matching TRBD1. Germline V gene sequence: CDR1 WNHNN, CDR2 SYGVQD (reference sequence). V lost 6 bases, J lost 2 bases, and 11 bases stayed unmatched. This CDR3 has 18 amino acids. DNA for the CDR3: TGCGCCAGCAGGAAACCGGGACAGGGGGCTATTGGCAATCAGCCCCAGCATTTT. Translating it yields CASRKPGQGAIGNQPQHF.

This chain connects TRBV30 to TRBJ2-2, with TRBD1 as a possible D gene (5 bases). Germline CDR1 reads GTSNPN; CDR2 reads SVGIG (reference sequence). Trimming left V 4 bases short and J 4 bases short, with 16 bases between. The CDR3 extends over 15 amino acids. This chain's CDR3 is CAWNRLGRVTGELFF. CDR3 DNA: TGTGCCTGGAACCGTCTTGGCAGGGTCACCGGGGAGCTGTTTTTT. Variable domain in full (rest from reference TRBV30 and TRBJ2-2): SQTIHQWPATLVQPVGSPLSLECTVEGTSNPNLYWYRQAAGRGLQLLFYSVGIGQISSEVPQNLSASRPQDRQFILSSKKLLLSDSGFYLCAWNRLGRVTGELFFGEGSRLTVL.

The J gene is TRBJ2-1, the V gene TRBV6-5; D unresolved. Germline lookup yields CDR1 MNHEY and CDR2 SVGAGI. CDR3 size: 16 residues. Trimming cost V 0 bases and J 5 bases, with 14 bases left between them. In DNA, the CDR3 is TGTGCCAGCAGTTACTCGCCGGGTAGAATCGACAATGAGCAGTTCTTC. Translating gives CASSYSPGRIDNEQFF.

V gene TRBV5-4 combines with J gene TRBJ1-3, with a tentative D call TRBD1 (5 bases). V lost 0 bases, J lost 4 bases, and 8 bases lay in between. Germline lookup yields CDR1 SGHNT and CDR2 YYREEE (reference sequence). CDR3 size: 14 residues. The DNA for the CDR3 is TGTGCCAGCAGCTTGGTAGGGGCGGGAAACACCATATATTTT. It specifies CASSLVGAGNTIYF.

This chain connects TRBV11-2 to TRBJ1-5, with D possibly matching TRBD1 (5 bases). V lost 0 bases to trimming and J lost 7 bases, with 10 bases between them. The CDR3 has 14 amino acids. In germline, CDR1 is SGHAT, CDR2 FQNNGV. In nucleotides, the CDR3 is TGTGCCAGCAGCTTAGAGGGGGGGAACCAGCCCCAGCATTTT. This encodes CASSLEGGNQPQHF.

The chain combines TRBV20-1 with TRBJ2-1; D unclear. The CDR3 spans 11 residues. Looked up from germline, CDR1 is DFQATT and CDR2 is SNEGSKA (reference sequence). Trimming removed 1 base at V and 7 bases at J, with 5 bases between. CDR3 DNA sequence: TGCAGTGCTAGAGCATCAAATGAGCAGTTCTTC. Translating gives CSARASNEQFF.

The V and J genes are TRBV10-2 and TRBJ2-6; TRBD1 agrees at 10 bases. The CDR3 is made up of 19 amino acids. In germline, CDR1 is WSHSY, CDR2 SAAADI. Trimming at V came to 6 bases and at J to 0 bases, leaving 11 bases not matched to a gene. CDR3 residues: CASSGTGVRRGSGANVLTF. CDR3 sequence (DNA): TGCGCCAGCAGCGGGACAGGGGTCAGACGAGGCTCTGGGGCCAACGTCCTGACTTTC.

This chain uses TRBV7-6 with TRBJ1-6, with TRBD1 as a possible D gene (5 bases). CDR1 and CDR2 (germline): SGHVS, FNYEAQ. The germline V and J ends were trimmed by 1 base and 0 bases, with 13 bases remaining between them. The CDR3 runs 18 residues. CDR3 DNA: TGTGCCAGCAGCTTAGAGCCAGGGCCGAGCTCCTATAATTCACCCCTCCACTTT. It is translated as CASSLEPGPSSYNSPLHF.

This clone was picked up one time. The chain is built from TRBV4-1 and TRBJ1-1; no firm D call. There are 17 residues in the CDR3. Trimming removed 0 bases from V and 4 bases from J, with 18 bases in between. Germline V gene sequence: CDR1 MGHRA, CDR2 YSYEKL. The CDR3: CASSQDGPPARGTEAFF. DNA of the CDR3: TGCGCCAGCAGCCAAGACGGGCCGCCCGCTCGAGGCACTGAAGCTTTCTTT.